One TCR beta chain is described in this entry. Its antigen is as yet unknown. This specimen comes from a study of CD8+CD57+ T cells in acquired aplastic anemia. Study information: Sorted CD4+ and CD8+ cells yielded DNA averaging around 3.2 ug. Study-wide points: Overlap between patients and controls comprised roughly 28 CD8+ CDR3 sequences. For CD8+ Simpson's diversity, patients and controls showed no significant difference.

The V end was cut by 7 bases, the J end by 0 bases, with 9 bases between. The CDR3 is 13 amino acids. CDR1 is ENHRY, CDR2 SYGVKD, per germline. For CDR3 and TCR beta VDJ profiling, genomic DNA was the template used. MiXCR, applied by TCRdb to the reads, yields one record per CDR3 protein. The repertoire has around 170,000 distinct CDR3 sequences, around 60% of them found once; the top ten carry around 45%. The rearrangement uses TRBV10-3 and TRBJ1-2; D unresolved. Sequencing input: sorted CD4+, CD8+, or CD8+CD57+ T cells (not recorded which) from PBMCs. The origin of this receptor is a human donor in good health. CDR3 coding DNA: TGTGCCATCATGAGCACCGCTAACTATGGCTACACCTTC. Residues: CAIMSTANYGYTF.